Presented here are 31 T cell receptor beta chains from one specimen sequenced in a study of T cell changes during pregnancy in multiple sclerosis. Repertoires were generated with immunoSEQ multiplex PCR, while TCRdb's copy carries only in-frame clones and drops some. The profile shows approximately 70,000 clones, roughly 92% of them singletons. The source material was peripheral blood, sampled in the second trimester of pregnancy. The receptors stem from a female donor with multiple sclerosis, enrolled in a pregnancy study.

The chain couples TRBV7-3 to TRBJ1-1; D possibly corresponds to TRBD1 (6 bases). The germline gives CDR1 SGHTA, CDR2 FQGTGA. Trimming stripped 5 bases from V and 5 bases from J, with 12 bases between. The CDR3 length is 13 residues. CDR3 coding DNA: TGTGCCAGCAGCACCAGGGGTTGGACTGAAGCTTTCTTT. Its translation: CASSTRGWTEAFF.

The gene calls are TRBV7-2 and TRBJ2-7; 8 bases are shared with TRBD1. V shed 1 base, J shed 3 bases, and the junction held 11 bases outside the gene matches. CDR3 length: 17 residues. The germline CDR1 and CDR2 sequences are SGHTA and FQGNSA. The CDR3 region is CASSLERLIDRGYEQYF. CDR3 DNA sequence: TGTGCCAGCAGCTTAGAGAGATTAATTGACAGGGGCTACGAGCAGTACTTC.

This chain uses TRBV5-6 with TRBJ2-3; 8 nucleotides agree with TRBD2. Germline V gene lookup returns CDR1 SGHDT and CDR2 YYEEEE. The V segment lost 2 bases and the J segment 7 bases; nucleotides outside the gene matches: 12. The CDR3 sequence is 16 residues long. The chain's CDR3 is CASSFIGGGSANTQYF. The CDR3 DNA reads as TGTGCCAGCAGCTTTATCGGCGGGGGGTCTGCAAATACGCAGTATTTT.

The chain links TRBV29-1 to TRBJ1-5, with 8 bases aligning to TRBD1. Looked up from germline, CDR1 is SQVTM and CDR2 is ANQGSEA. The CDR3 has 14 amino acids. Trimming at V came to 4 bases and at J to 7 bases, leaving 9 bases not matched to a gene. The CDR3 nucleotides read TGCAGCGTTGTGGAGGCAGGGGGCGGCCAGCCCCAGCATTTT. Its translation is CSVVEAGGGQPQHF.

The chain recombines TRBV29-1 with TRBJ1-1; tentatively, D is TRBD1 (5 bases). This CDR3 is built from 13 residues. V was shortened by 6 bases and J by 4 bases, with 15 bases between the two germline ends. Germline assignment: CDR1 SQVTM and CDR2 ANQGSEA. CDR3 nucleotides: TGCAGCGTCCATCAGGGTTCGGTCACTGAAGCTTTCTTT. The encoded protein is CSVHQGSVTEAFF.

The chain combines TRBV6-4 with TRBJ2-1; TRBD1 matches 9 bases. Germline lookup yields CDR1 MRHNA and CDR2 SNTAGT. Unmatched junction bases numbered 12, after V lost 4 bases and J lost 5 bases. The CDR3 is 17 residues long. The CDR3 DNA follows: TGTGCCAGCAGTGTAAATTCCGGGACAGGGCCCCACAATGAGCAGTTCTTC. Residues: CASSVNSGTGPHNEQFF.

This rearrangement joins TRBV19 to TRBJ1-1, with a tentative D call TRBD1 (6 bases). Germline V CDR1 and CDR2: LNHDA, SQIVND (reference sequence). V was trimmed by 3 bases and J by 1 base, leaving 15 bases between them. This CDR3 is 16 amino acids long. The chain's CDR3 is CASSIWTVTPNTEAFF. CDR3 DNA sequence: TGTGCCAGTAGTATTTGGACAGTTACGCCGAACACTGAAGCTTTCTTT.

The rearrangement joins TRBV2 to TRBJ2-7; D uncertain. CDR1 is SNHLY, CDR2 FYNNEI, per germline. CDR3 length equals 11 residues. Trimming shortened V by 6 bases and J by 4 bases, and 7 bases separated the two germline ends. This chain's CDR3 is CASSRVYEQYF. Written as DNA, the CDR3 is TGTGCCAGCAGCCGAGTTTACGAGCAGTACTTC.

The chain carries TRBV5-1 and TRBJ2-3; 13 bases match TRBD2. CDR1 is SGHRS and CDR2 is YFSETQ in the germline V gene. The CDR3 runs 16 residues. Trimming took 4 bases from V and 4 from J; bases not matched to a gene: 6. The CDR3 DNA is TGCGCCAGCAGCCTCGGACTAGCGGGAGTCCCAGATACGCAGTATTTT. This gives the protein CASSLGLAGVPDTQYF.

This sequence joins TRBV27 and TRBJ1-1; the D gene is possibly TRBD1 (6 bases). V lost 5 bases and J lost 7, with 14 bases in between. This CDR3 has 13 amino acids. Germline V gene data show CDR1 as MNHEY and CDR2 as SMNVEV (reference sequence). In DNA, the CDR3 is TGTGCCAGCAGTACACAACAGGGTCATGAAGCTTTCTTT. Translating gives CASSTQQGHEAFF.

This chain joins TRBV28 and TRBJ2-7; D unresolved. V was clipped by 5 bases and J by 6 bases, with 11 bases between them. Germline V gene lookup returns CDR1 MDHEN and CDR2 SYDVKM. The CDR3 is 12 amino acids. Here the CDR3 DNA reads TGTGCCAGCAGTCTCAGGCGCGTCGAGCAGTACTTC. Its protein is CASSLRRVEQYF.

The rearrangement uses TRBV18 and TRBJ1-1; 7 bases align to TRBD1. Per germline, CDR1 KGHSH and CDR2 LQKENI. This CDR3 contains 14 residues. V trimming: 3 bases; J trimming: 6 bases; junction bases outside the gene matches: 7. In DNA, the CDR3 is TGTGCCAGCTCACCTCGACAGGGTATCTCTGAAGCTTTCTTT. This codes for CASSPRQGISEAFF.

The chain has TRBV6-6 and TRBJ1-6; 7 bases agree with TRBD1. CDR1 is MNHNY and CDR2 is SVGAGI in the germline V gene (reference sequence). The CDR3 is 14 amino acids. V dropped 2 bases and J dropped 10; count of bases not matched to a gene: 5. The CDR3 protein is CASSYGQAQSPLHF. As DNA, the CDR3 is TGTGCCAGCAGTTACGGACAGGCCCAATCACCCCTCCACTTT.

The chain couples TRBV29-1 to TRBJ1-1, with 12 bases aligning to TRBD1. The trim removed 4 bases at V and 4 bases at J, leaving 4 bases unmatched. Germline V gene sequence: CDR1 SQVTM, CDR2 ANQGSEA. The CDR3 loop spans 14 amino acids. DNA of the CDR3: TGCAGCGTTGCGGGACAGGGGGCTGTCACTGAAGCTTTCTTT. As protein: CSVAGQGAVTEAFF.

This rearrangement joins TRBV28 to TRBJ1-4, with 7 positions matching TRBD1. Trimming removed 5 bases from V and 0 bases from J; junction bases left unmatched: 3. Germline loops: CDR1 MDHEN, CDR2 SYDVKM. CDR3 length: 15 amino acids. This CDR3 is CASSGTAATNEKLFF. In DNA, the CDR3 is TGTGCCAGCAGTGGGACAGCCGCAACTAATGAAAAACTGTTTTTT. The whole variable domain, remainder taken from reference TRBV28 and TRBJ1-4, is DVKVTQSSRYLVKRTGEKVFLECVQDMDHENMFWYRQDPGLGLRLIYFSYDVKMKEKGDIPEGYSVSREKKERFSLILESASTNQTSMYLCASSGTAATNEKLFFGSGTQLSVL.

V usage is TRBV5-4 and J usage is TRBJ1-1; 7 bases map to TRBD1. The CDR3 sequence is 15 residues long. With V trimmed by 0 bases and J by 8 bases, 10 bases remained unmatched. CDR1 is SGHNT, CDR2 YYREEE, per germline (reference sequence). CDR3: CASSLERGGRAEAFF. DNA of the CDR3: TGTGCCAGCAGCTTGGAGCGAGGGGGCAGAGCCGAAGCTTTCTTT.

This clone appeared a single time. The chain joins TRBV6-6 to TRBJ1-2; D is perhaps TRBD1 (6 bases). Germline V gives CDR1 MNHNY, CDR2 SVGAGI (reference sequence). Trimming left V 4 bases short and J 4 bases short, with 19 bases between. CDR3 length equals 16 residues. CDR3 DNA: TGTGCCAGCAGTTCCAATTCCAGGGGTCTGAGCTATGGCTACACCTTC. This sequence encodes CASSSNSRGLSYGYTF.

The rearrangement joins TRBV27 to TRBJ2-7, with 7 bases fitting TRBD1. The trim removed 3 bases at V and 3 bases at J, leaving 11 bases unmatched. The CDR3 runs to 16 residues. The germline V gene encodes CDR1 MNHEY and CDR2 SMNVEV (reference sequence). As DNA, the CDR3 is TGTGCCAGCAGTTTGTCTCCCGGGACAGCAAACTACGAGCAGTACTTC. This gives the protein CASSLSPGTANYEQYF.

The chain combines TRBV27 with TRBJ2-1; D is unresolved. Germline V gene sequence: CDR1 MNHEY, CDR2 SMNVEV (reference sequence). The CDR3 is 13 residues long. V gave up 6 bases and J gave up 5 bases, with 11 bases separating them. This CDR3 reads CASSFSEDNEQFF. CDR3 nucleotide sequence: TGTGCCAGCAGCTTCAGCGAGGACAATGAGCAGTTCTTC.

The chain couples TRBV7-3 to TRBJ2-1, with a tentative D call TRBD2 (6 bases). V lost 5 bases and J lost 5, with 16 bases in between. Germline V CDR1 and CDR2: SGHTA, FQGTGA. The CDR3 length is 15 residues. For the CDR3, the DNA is TGTGCCAGCAGCCCGTCGGGGGTTAGCCACAATGAGCAGTTCTTC. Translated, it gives CASSPSGVSHNEQFF.

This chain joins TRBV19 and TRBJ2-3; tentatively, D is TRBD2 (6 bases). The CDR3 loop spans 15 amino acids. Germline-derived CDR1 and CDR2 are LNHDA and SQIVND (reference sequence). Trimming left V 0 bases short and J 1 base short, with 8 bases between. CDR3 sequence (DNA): TGTGCCAGTAGTATAGACGGCGGGGGCACAGATACGCAGTATTTT. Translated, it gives CASSIDGGGTDTQYF.

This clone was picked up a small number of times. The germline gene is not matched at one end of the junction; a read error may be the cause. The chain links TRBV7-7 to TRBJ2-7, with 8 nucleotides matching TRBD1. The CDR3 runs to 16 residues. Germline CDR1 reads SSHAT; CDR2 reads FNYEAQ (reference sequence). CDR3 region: CASSSRQGTGSYEQYF. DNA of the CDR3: TGTGCTAGCAGCAGTCGACAGGGGACAGGCTCCTACGAGCAGTACTTC.

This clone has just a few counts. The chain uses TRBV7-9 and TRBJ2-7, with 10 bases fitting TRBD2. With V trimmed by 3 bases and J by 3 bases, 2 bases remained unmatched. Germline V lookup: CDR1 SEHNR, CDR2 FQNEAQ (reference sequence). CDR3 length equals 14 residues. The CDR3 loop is CASSLIAGGYEQYF. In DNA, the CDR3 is TGTGCCAGCAGCTTGATAGCGGGAGGCTACGAGCAGTACTTC. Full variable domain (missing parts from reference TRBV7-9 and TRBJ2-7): DTGVSQNPRHKITKRGQNVTFRCDPISEHNRLYWYRQTLGQGPEFLTYFQNEAQLEKSRLLSDRFSAERPKGSFSTLEIQRTEQGDSAMYLCASSLIAGGYEQYFGPGTRLTVT.

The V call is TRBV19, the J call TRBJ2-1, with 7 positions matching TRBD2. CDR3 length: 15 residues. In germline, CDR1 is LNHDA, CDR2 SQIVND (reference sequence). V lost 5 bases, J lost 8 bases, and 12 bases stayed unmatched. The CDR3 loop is CASSPVGEGLDEQFF. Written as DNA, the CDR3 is TGTGCCAGTAGTCCCGTCGGGGAGGGACTCGATGAGCAGTTCTTC.

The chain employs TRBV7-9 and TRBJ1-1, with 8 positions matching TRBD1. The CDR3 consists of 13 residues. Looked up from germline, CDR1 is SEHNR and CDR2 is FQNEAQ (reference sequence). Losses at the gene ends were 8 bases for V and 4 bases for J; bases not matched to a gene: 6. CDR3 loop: CASAGQGGTEAFF. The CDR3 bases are TGTGCCAGCGCTGGACAGGGAGGCACTGAAGCTTTCTTT.

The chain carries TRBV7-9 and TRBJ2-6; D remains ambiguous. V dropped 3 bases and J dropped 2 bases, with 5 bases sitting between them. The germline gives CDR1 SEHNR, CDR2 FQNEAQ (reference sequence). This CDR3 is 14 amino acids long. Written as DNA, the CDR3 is TGTGCCAGCAGCTTTCACACTGGGGCCAACGTCCTGACTTTC. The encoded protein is CASSFHTGANVLTF.

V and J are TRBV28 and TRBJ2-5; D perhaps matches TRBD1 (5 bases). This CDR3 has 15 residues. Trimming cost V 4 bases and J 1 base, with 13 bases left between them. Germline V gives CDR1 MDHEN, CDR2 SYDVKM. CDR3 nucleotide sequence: TGTGCCAGCAGTTACCCCAGGGCAGGCCAAGAGACCCAGTACTTC. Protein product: CASSYPRAGQETQYF.

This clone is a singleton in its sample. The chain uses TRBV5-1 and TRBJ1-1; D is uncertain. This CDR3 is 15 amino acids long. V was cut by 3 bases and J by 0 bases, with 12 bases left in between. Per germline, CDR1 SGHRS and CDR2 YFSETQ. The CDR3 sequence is CASSSNSALNTEAFF. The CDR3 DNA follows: TGCGCCAGCAGCTCCAACAGTGCGTTGAACACTGAAGCTTTCTTT.

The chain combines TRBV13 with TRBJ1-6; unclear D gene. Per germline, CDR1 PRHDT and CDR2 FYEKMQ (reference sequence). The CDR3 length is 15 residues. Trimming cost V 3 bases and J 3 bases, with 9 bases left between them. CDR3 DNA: TGTGCCAGCAGCTTGAGAACAGTCTATAATTCACCCCTCCACTTT. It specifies CASSLRTVYNSPLHF.

CDR3 in DNA: TGTGCCAGCGGAGAGGGCTACACCTTC. This sequence encodes CASGEGYTF. This chain links TRBV19 with TRBJ1-2; D is undetermined. V was clipped by 9 bases and J by 8 bases, with 7 bases between them. CDR3 size: 9 residues. Germline-derived CDR1 and CDR2 are LNHDA and SQIVND (reference sequence).

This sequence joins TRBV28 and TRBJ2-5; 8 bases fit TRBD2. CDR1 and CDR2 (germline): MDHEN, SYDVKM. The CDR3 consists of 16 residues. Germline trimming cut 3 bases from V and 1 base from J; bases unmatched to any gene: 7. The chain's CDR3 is CASSLPREGRQETQYF. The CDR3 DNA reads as TGTGCCAGCAGTTTGCCCCGGGAGGGCCGCCAAGAGACCCAGTACTTC.